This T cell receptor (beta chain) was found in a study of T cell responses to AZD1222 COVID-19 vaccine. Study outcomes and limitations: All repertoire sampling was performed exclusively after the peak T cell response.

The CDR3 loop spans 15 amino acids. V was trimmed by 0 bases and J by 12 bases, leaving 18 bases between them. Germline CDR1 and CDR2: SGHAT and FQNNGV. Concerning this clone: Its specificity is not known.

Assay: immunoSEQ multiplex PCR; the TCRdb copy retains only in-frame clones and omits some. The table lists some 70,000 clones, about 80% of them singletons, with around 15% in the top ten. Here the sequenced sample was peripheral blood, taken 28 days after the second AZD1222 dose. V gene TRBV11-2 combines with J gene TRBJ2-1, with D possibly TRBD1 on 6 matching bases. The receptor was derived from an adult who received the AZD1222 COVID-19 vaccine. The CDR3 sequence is CASSLDGGFLRGQFF. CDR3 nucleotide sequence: TGTGCCAGCAGCTTAGATGGGGGCTTCCTACGGGGGCAGTTCTTC.